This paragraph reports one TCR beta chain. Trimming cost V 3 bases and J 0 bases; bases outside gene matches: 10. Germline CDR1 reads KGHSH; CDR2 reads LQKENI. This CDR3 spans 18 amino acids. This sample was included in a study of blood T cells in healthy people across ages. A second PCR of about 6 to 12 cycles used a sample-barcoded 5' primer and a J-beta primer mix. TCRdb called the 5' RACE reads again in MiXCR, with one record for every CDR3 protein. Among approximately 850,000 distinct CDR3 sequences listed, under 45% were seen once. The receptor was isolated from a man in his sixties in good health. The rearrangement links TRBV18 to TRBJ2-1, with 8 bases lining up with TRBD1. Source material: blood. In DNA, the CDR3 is TGTGCCAGCTCACCCTATGGGACAGGCCCGAGCTCCTACAATGAGCAGTTCTTC. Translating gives CASSPYGTGPSSYNEQFF.